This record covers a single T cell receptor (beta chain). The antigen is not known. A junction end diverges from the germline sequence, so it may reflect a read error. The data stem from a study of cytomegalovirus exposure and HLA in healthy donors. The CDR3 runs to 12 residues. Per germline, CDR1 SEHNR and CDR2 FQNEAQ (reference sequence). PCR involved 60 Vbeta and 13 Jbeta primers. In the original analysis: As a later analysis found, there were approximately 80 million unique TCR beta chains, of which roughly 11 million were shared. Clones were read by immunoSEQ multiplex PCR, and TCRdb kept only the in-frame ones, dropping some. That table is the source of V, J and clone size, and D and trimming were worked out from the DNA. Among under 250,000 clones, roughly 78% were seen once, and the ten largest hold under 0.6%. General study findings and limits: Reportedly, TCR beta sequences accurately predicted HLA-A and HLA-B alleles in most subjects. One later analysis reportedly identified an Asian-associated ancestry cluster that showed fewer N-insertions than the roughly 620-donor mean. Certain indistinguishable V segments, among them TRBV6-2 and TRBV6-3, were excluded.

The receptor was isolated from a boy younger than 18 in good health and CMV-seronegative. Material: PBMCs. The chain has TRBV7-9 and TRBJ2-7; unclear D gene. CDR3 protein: CSSSPSSYEQYF. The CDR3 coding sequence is TGTTCCAGCAGCCCGAGCTCCTACGAGCAGTACTTC.